This TCR beta chain was identified during a study of control samples from healthy donors and cancer patients. Trimming took off 6 bases at V and 4 bases at J, with 6 bases between the two ends. The CDR3 loop spans 12 amino acids. The assay was immunoSEQ multiplex PCR, and TCRdb's table has in-frame clones only and misses some. The sample consists of tens of thousands of clones, approximately 80% of them appearing once. The TCR originated in a woman aged 45 to 65 with lung cancer. The rearrangement links TRBV12-3 or TRBV12-4 to TRBJ2-2, with TRBD2 as a possible D gene (5 bases). The sequenced material came from PBMCs. CDR3 nucleotides: TGTGCCAGCAGCCGGGGCACCGGGGAGCTGTTTTTT. This codes for CASSRGTGELFF.